This T cell receptor (beta chain) was sequenced during a study of metastatic and nonmetastatic thyroid tumors. The CDR3 spans 16 residues. The ends were cut back, 0 bases at V and 9 bases at J, with 15 bases in the middle. Germline V gene sequence: CDR1 MRHNA, CDR2 SNTAGT. A few counts support this clone. TCRdb re-analyzed the PCR reads using MiXCR. The sample holds under 20,000 clones; 29% are singletons and the top ten take roughly an eighth. Thyroid surgery was performed in patients who had received no treatment beforehand. Material: tumor tissue. The gene calls are TRBV6-4 and TRBJ1-6; the D is unclear. The origin of this receptor is a female donor with papillary thyroid cancer or a benign thyroid nodule (not recorded which). Some clones in this sample may be carry-over from other donors' samples. The DNA for the CDR3 is TGTGCCAGCAGTGACTCGGATCGGACGGTGATTTCACCCCTCCACTTT. It specifies CASSDSDRTVISPLHF.